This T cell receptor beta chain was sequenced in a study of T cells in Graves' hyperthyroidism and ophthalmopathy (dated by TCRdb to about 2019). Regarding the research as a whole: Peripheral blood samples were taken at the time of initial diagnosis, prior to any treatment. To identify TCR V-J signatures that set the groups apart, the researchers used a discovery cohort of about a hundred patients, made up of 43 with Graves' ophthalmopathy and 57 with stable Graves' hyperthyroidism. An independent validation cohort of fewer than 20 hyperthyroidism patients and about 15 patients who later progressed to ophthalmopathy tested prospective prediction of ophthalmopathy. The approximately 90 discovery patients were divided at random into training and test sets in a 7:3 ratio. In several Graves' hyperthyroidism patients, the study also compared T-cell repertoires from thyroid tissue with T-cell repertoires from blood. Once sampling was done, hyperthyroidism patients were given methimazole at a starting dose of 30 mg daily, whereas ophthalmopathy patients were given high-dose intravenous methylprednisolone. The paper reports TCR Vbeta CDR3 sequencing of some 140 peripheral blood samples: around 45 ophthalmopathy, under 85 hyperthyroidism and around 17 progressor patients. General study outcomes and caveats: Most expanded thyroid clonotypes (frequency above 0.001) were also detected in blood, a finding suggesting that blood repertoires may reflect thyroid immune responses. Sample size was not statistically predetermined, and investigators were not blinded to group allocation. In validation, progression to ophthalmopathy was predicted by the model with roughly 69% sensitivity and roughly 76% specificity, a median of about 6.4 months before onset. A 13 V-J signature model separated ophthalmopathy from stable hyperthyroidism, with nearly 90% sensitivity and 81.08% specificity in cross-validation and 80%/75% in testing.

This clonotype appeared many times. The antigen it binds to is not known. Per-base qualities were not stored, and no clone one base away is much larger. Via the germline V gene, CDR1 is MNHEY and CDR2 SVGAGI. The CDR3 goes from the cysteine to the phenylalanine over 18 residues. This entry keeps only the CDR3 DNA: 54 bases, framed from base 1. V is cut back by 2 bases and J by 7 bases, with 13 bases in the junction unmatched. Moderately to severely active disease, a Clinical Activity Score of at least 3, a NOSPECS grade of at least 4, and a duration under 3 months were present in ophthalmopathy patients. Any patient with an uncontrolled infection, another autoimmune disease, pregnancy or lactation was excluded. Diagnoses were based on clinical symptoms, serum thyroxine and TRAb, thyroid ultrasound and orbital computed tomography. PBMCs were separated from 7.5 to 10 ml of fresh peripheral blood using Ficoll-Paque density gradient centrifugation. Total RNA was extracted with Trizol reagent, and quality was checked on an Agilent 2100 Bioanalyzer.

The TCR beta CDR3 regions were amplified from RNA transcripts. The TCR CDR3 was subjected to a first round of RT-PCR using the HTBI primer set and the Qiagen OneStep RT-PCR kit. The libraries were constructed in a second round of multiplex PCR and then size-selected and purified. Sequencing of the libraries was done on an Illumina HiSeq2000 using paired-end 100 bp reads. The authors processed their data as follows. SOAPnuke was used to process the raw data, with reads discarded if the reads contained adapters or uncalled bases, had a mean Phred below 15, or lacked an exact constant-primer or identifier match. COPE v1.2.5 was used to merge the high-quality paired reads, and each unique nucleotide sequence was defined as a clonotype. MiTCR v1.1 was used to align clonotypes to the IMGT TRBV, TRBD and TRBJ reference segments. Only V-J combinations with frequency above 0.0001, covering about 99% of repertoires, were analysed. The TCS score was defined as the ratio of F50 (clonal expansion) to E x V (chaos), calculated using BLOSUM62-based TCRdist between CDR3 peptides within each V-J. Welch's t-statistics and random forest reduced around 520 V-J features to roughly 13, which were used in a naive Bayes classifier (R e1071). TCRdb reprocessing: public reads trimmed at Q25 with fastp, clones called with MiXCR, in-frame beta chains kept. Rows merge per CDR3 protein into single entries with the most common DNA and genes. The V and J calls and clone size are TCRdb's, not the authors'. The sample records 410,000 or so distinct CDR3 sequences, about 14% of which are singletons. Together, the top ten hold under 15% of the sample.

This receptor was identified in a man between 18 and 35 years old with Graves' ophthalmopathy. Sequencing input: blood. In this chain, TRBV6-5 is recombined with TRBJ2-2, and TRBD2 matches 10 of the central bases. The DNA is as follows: TGTGCCAGCAGTTACCAGGGGTCGCTAGCGGGAGAAGACGGGGAGCTGTTTTTT. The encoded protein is CASSYQGSLAGEDGELFF.